This T cell receptor beta chain was captured by sequencing in a study of PD-1 blockade in classical Hodgkin lymphoma. Study findings and constraints: Baseline diversity in complete responders resembled that of newly diagnosed patients.

Germline V gene lookup returns CDR1 SEHNR and CDR2 FQNEAQ (reference sequence). The CDR3 is 15 amino acids. V lost 1 base to trimming and J lost 5 bases; unmatched junction nucleotides: 7. The data were produced by immunoSEQ multiplex PCR, yet TCRdb's version contains in-frame clones alone and is incomplete. Counted here are approximately 7,000 clones, 76% occurring once; the ten biggest clones make up 35% to 45%. As concerns this clone: Its antigen remains unknown.

Time point given: cycle 4 day 1 (C4D1), after about 6 weeks of nivolumab. Each patient relapsed following autologous stem cell transplantation, and prior brentuximab vedotin exposure differed. V is TRBV7-9 and J is TRBJ1-1; 7 nucleotides line up with TRBD1. This receptor was obtained from a human donor with classical Hodgkin lymphoma. Sequencing was performed on peripheral blood mononuclear cells (PBMCs), taken before the fourth cycle of nivolumab. The CDR3 sequence is CASSLEGAGGTEAFF. The CDR3 DNA is TGTGCCAGCAGCTTAGAGGGTGCAGGGGGGACTGAAGCTTTCTTT.